These 22 T cell receptor beta chains originate from one sample sequenced in a study of blood T cell repertoires in COVID-19. Using immunoSEQ multiplex PCR, the repertoire was profiled, and TCRdb retains in-frame clones only, with some absent. The data contain approximately 350,000 clones, roughly nine tenths of them seen just once; the ten biggest clones take up approximately 1.2%. The sample consisted of peripheral blood. The source is a man in his forties or fifties with acute or convalescent COVID-19.

The J gene is TRBJ2-5, the V gene TRBV2; 10 bases are a match to TRBD2. Trimming at V came to 4 bases and at J to 3 bases, leaving 2 bases not matched to a gene. The CDR3 covers 14 residues. Germline V CDR1 and CDR2: SNHLY, FYNNEI. CDR3 loop: CASSAGLAEETQYF. Written as DNA, the CDR3 is TGTGCCAGCAGTGCTGGACTAGCGGAAGAGACCCAGTACTTC.

V usage is TRBV6-4 and J usage is TRBJ2-3; TRBD2 is a possible D gene (6 bases). V was shortened by 4 bases and J by 7 bases, with 18 bases between the two germline ends. Germline loops: CDR1 MRHNA, CDR2 SNTAGT. The CDR3 runs 15 residues. CDR3 in amino acids: CASSVEGTRGNTQYF. The CDR3 DNA follows: TGTGCCAGCAGTGTGGAGGGGACTCGCGGAAATACGCAGTATTTT.

This clone was observed a few times. The chain combines TRBV4-1 with TRBJ1-2; possible D gene TRBD1, 6 bases. Trimming removed 6 bases from V and 3 bases from J, with 14 bases in between. This CDR3 spans 14 amino acids. Germline-derived CDR1 and CDR2 are MGHRA and YSYEKL. The CDR3 loop reads CASRARGLDYGYTF. For the CDR3, the DNA is TGCGCCAGCAGAGCCAGGGGTTTGGACTATGGCTACACCTTC.

As to this clone: An end of the junction does not agree with germline; a read error may underlie this. DNA for the CDR3: TGTGCCAGAGGCTTCGGGGGGCGCTTGGAGACCCAGTACTTC. Amino acid sequence: CARGFGGRLETQYF. This chain joins TRBV5-3 and TRBJ2-5; tentative D call: TRBD2 (7 bases). TRBV5-3 is flagged as an ORF with uncertain function. The CDR3 has 14 residues.

CDR3 residues: CASSPVELFF. The CDR3 nucleotides read TGTGCCAGCAGCCCGGTGGAGCTGTTTTTT. This chain connects TRBV2 to TRBJ2-2; no reliable D call. Germline lookup yields CDR1 SNHLY and CDR2 FYNNEI. The V end lost 6 bases, the J end lost 10 bases, and 6 bases lay between the germline ends. This CDR3 has 10 residues.

This clone was seen a few times. The chain recombines TRBV27 with TRBJ1-4; tentatively, D is TRBD1 (5 bases). Germline V gene lookup returns CDR1 MNHEY and CDR2 SMNVEV (reference sequence). V was cut by 5 bases and J by 13 bases, with 14 bases left in between. The CDR3 runs to 12 residues. CDR3 amino acids: CASSPDRGLLFF. Written as DNA, the CDR3 is TGTGCCAGCAGTCCAGACAGAGGTTTACTGTTTTTT.

The count of this clone is one. This chain links TRBV19 with TRBJ2-5; 11 bases agree with TRBD1. Germline CDR1 reads LNHDA; CDR2 reads SQIVND (reference sequence). The CDR3 loop spans 15 amino acids. Losses at the gene ends were 5 bases for V and 5 bases for J; bases not matched to a gene: 7. CDR3 residues: CASSSGTGGWETQYF. CDR3 DNA sequence: TGTGCCAGTAGTTCCGGGACAGGGGGTTGGGAGACCCAGTACTTC.

The genes are TRBV2 and TRBJ1-1, with 7 positions matching TRBD1. The CDR3 is made up of 15 amino acids. Looked up from germline, CDR1 is SNHLY and CDR2 is FYNNEI. With V trimmed by 2 bases and J by 11 bases, 14 bases remained unmatched. The CDR3 loop is CASSETYGQASRAFF. The CDR3 DNA is TGTGCCAGCAGTGAAACTTACGGACAGGCCTCCCGGGCTTTCTTT.

This rearrangement joins TRBV27 to TRBJ2-3; weak D call: TRBD2 (6 bases). Germline CDR1 reads MNHEY; CDR2 reads SMNVEV (reference sequence). The V and J ends lost 5 bases and 2 bases respectively, with 17 bases between them. This CDR3 comprises 16 residues. The CDR3 spells CASSRRLGSATDTQYF. CDR3 coding DNA: TGTGCCAGCAGTCGCCGACTAGGTTCTGCCACAGATACGCAGTATTTT.

This chain joins TRBV4-1 and TRBJ2-3, with a possible D match to TRBD2 (5 bases). Trimming stripped 3 bases from V and 2 bases from J, with 15 bases between. Germline assignment: CDR1 MGHRA and CDR2 YSYEKL. The CDR3 length is 16 residues. Written as DNA, the CDR3 is TGCGCCAGCAGCCACCCTTCTAGCCCCGACACAGATACGCAGTATTTT. Translation: CASSHPSSPDTDTQYF.

This clone has only a few counts. This chain joins TRBV7-2 and TRBJ2-7; possible D gene TRBD1, 5 bases. V was cut by 4 bases and J by 1 base, with 8 bases left in between. CDR1 is SGHTA, CDR2 FQGNSA, per germline. This CDR3 contains 13 residues. Here the CDR3 DNA reads TGTGCCAGCAGCTCTCAGGGATCCTACGAGCAGTACTTC. Protein product: CASSSQGSYEQYF.

The V and J genes are TRBV6-5 and TRBJ1-5, with 10 bases that match TRBD1. Germline lookup yields CDR1 MNHEY and CDR2 SVGAGI. V lost 4 bases to trimming and J lost 0 bases; unmatched junction nucleotides: 3. The CDR3 spans 16 residues. In DNA form, the CDR3 reads TGTGCCAGCAGTTTAGGGACAGGGGCTAGCAATCAGCCCCAGCATTTT. The encoded protein is CASSLGTGASNQPQHF.

V and J are TRBV5-4 and TRBJ1-2; TRBD1 might be the D (6 bases). With 2 bases removed from V and 1 base from J, the gap between germline ends came to 12 bases. Germline CDR1 reads SGHNT; CDR2 reads YYREEE (reference sequence). The CDR3 is made up of 15 amino acids. CDR3 in amino acids: CASSLSRTDNYGYTF. The CDR3 region has the DNA TGTGCCAGCAGCTTATCCCGGACAGATAACTATGGCTACACCTTC.

This rearrangement joins TRBV27 to TRBJ1-1, with a weak D call TRBD1 (6 bases). Germline V lookup: CDR1 MNHEY, CDR2 SMNVEV (reference sequence). With 3 bases removed from V and 3 bases from J, the gap between germline ends came to 11 bases. The CDR3 extends over 14 amino acids. The CDR3 sequence: CASSFFSGDTEAFF. CDR3 coding DNA: TGTGCCAGCAGTTTCTTTTCAGGGGACACTGAAGCTTTCTTT.

The gene calls are TRBV3-1 (or the pseudogene TRBV3-2) and TRBJ2-7; TRBD2 might be the D (5 bases). CDR3 length: 13 residues. V lost 6 bases, J lost 0 bases, and 9 bases lay in between. Germline values: CDR1 LGHDT, CDR2 YNNKEL (reference sequence). The CDR3 loop reads CASRSTSSYEQYF. The CDR3 DNA sequence: TGTGCCAGCAGGAGTACTAGCTCCTACGAGCAGTACTTC.

The V gene is TRBV19, the J gene TRBJ2-2, with a possible D match to TRBD2 (5 bases). The germline V and J ends were trimmed by 2 bases and 7 bases, with 5 bases remaining between them. This CDR3 is built from 12 residues. Looked up from germline, CDR1 is LNHDA and CDR2 is SQIVND (reference sequence). CDR3 nucleotides: TGTGCCAGTAGTATACGGGGCGGGGAGCTGTTTTTT. Translated, it gives CASSIRGGELFF.

The chain links TRBV7-9 to TRBJ1-3; D not resolved. CDR1 and CDR2 from the germline V gene are SEHNR and FQNEAQ (reference sequence). Trimming left V 4 bases short and J 1 base short, with 17 bases between. The CDR3 loop spans 17 amino acids. The CDR3 sequence: CASSSYSDAGSGNTIYF. The CDR3, as DNA: TGTGCCAGCAGCTCATACTCCGACGCAGGATCTGGAAACACCATATATTTT.

CDR3 sequence reads: CASSEAQGSPEQYF. CDR3 sequence (DNA): TGTGCCAGCAGTGAAGCGCAGGGCAGTCCCGAGCAGTACTTC. The rearrangement uses TRBV6-1 and TRBJ2-7; perhaps TRBD1 as D (5 bases). Deletions cut 0 bases from V and 6 bases from J, with 12 bases between. CDR1 is MNHNS and CDR2 is SASEGT in the germline V gene. The CDR3 sequence is 14 residues long.

This chain connects TRBV28 to TRBJ1-5, with a tentative D call TRBD1 (6 bases). The CDR3 totals 14 residues. Trimming took 11 bases from V and 1 from J, leaving 15 bases between them. Germline loops: CDR1 MDHEN, CDR2 SYDVKM. CDR3 residues: CAAARGTSNQPQHF. The CDR3 DNA reads as TGTGCCGCAGCTAGGGGGACAAGCAATCAGCCCCAGCATTTT.

The CDR3 loop reads CASSLLGDRDFYGYTF. For the CDR3, the DNA is TGTGCCAGCAGTTTATTGGGGGACAGGGACTTCTATGGCTACACCTTC. The genes are TRBV28 and TRBJ1-2, with 9 bases lining up with TRBD1. This CDR3 is 16 amino acids long. Germline trimming cut 1 base from V and 4 bases from J; bases unmatched to any gene: 7. Germline V lookup: CDR1 MDHEN, CDR2 SYDVKM.

CDR3: CASSLEGARNTEAFF. The CDR3 DNA reads TGCGCCAGCAGCTTGGAGGGGGCCAGAAACACTGAAGCTTTCTTT. The chain combines TRBV5-1 with TRBJ1-1, with 7 bases lining up with TRBD1. V lost 0 bases and J lost 2; bases outside the gene matches: 4. CDR1 and CDR2 (germline): SGHRS, YFSETQ. The CDR3 extends over 15 amino acids.

The chain recombines TRBV6-2 or TRBV6-3 with TRBJ1-2; 7 bases agree with TRBD1. The CDR3 spans 12 residues. The germline gives CDR1 MNHEY, CDR2 SVGEGT. V dropped 5 bases and J dropped 5; count of bases not matched to a gene: 2. The CDR3 DNA follows: TGTGCCAGCAGTGGGACAGCTTATGGCTACACCTTC. Protein product: CASSGTAYGYTF.